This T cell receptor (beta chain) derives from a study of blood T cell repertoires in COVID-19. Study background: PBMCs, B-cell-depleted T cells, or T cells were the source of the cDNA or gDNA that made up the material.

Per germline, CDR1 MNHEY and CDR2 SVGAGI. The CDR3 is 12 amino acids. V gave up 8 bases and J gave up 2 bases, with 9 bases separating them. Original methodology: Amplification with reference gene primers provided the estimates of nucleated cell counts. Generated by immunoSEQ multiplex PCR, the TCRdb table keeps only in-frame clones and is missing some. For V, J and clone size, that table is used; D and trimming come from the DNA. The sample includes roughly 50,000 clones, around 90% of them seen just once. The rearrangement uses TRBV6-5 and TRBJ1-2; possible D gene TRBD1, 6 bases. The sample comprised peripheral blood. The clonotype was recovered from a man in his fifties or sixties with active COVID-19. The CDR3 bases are TGTGCCAGCGGGGGGGGCAACTATGGCTACACCTTC. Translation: CASGGGNYGYTF.